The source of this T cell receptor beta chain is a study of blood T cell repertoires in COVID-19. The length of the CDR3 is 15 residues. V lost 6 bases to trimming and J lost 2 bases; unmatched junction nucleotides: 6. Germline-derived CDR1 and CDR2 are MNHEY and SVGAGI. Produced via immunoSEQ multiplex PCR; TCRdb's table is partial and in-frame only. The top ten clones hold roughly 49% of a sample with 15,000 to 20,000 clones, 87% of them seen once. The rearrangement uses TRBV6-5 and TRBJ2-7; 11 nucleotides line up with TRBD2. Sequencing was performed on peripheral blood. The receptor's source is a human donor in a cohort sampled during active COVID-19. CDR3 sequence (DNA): TGTGCCAGCAGACGAGGGACTAGCGGAACCTACGAGCAGTACTTC. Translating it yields CASRRGTSGTYEQYF.